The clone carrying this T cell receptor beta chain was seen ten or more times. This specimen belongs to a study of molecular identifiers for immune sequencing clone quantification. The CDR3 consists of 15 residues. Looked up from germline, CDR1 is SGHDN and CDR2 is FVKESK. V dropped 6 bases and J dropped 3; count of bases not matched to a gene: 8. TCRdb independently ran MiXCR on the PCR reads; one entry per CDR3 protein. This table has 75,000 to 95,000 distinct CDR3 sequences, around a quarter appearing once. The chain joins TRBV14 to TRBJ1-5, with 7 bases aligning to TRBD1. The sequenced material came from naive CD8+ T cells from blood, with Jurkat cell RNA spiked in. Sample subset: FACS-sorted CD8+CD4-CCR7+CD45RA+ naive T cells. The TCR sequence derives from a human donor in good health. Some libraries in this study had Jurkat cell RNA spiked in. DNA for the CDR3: TGTGCCAGCAGTGCAGGGACAGAAGACAATCAGCCCCAGCATTTT. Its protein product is CASSAGTEDNQPQHF.